Each of the 16 T cell receptor beta chains below was sequenced from the same sample in a study of PD-1 blockade in classical Hodgkin lymphoma. Time point meaning: newly diagnosed, previously untreated cHL patient sample. CD4+ T cells were purified from thawed PBMCs by negative selection. Repertoires were generated with immunoSEQ multiplex PCR, while TCRdb's copy carries only in-frame clones and drops some. The sample consists of under 20,000 clones, roughly 90% of them appearing once. Sequencing was performed on CD4+ T cells from blood. Receptor source: a human donor with classical Hodgkin lymphoma.

This clone occurred a few times. J is TRBJ1-5 and V is TRBV18, with D unresolved. This CDR3 is 16 amino acids long. Deletions cut 1 base from V and 4 bases from J, with 14 bases between. CDR1 and CDR2 (germline): KGHSH, LQKENI. The chain's CDR3 is CASSPQTVVGNQPQHF. CDR3 sequence (DNA): TGTGCCAGCTCACCACAAACAGTGGTGGGGAATCAGCCCCAGCATTTT. Combining the CDR3 with reference TRBV18 and TRBJ1-5 gives the whole variable domain NAGVMQNPRHLVRRRGQEARLRCSPMKGHSHVYWYRQLPEEGLKFMVYLQKENIIDESGMPKERFSAEFPKEGPSILRIQQVVRGDSAAYFCASSPQTVVGNQPQHFGDGTRLSIL.

The chain links TRBV11-3 to TRBJ2-1, with D unresolved. The germline V gene encodes CDR1 SGHNT and CDR2 YENEEA. Trimming removed 3 bases at V and 2 bases at J, with 8 bases between. The CDR3 runs 14 residues. The CDR3 protein is CASSFRVPYNEQFF. CDR3 nucleotides: TGTGCCAGCAGCTTTAGGGTCCCCTACAATGAGCAGTTCTTC.

This clone was observed once. The rearrangement links TRBV11-2 to TRBJ1-2, with D perhaps TRBD1 (6 bases). The CDR3 runs to 13 residues. Looked up from germline, CDR1 is SGHAT and CDR2 is FQNNGV. V gave up 5 bases and J gave up 6 bases, with 13 bases separating them. CDR3 protein: CASSARPGDGYTF. For the CDR3, the DNA is TGTGCCAGCAGCGCAAGACCAGGGGATGGCTACACCTTC.

V gene TRBV5-1 combines with J gene TRBJ2-6; TRBD1 matches at 7 bases. After removal of 2 bases from V and 4 bases from J, the junction contained 9 bases not matched to a gene. Germline V gene lookup returns CDR1 SGHRS and CDR2 YFSETQ. The CDR3 extends over 17 amino acids. The CDR3 sequence is CASSLGQVLKGANVLTF. CDR3 DNA sequence: TGCGCCAGCAGCTTAGGACAGGTTCTTAAAGGGGCCAACGTCCTGACTTTC.

In regard to this clone: No DNA is shown, since the ends of the CDR3 on it are uncertain; the CDR3 is the one TCRdb lists. This sample also contains other DNA sequences that code for the same CDR3. The chain uses TRBV19 and TRBJ1-1. The germline V gene has CDR1 LNHDA and CDR2 SQIVND (reference sequence). Termini included, the CDR3 measures 13 amino acids. CDR3 amino acids: CASTSGDLTEAFF.

This clone was seen a handful of times. V usage is TRBV7-6 and J usage is TRBJ1-5, with 7 bases aligning to TRBD1. The V and J ends lost 5 bases and 3 bases, in that order; junction bases with no gene match: 4. Germline CDR1 and CDR2: SGHVS and FNYEAQ. This CDR3 spans 14 amino acids. DNA for the CDR3: TGTGCCAGCAGCGCGGGACAGACCAATCAGCCCCAGCATTTT. Translation: CASSAGQTNQPQHF.

This sequence joins TRBV9 and TRBJ2-1; 8 bases align to TRBD2. V shed 4 bases, J shed 1 base, and the junction held 7 bases outside the gene matches. The CDR3 is 16 residues long. Germline V gives CDR1 SGDLS, CDR2 YYNGEE. CDR3 in DNA: TGTGCCAGCAGCTTACCTACGGGGGGGTCCTACAATGAGCAGTTCTTC. Its protein is CASSLPTGGSYNEQFF.

J is TRBJ1-2 and V is TRBV14, with 8 bases that match TRBD1. The CDR3 consists of 14 residues. The germline V gene encodes CDR1 SGHDN and CDR2 FVKESK. With V trimmed by 4 bases and J by 4 bases, 5 bases remained unmatched. The CDR3 is CASSLKGQVYGYTF. The DNA of the CDR3 is TGTGCCAGCAGCCTGAAGGGACAGGTCTATGGCTACACCTTC.

The rearrangement links TRBV2 to TRBJ2-7; no clear D. V was shortened by 2 bases and J by 3 bases, with 14 bases between the two germline ends. Looked up from germline, CDR1 is SNHLY and CDR2 is FYNNEI. The CDR3 extends over 15 amino acids. CDR3 nucleotides: TGTGCCAGCAGTGAAAGCCAGCCACTTTACTACGAGCAGTACTTC. As protein: CASSESQPLYYEQYF.

The CDR3 region has the DNA TGTGCCAGCAGCCCAGCCGGGCCTCAGATGAGGGGCACCTTC. Amino acid sequence: CASSPAGPQMRGTF. The chain combines TRBV27 with TRBJ1-2; a weak D match, TRBD1 (5 bases). Germline loops: CDR1 MNHEY, CDR2 SMNVEV (reference sequence). The CDR3 is 14 residues long. V lost 6 bases, J lost 13 bases, and 24 bases lay in between.

The chain is built from TRBV18 and TRBJ2-5; D is perhaps TRBD2 (5 bases). The CDR3 is made up of 14 amino acids. Germline V CDR1 and CDR2: KGHSH, LQKENI. Trimming shortened V by 3 bases and J by 5 bases, and 13 bases separated the two germline ends. The CDR3 region is CASSPQASRETQYF. The CDR3 coding sequence is TGTGCCAGCTCACCCCAGGCTAGCCGGGAGACCCAGTACTTC.

The chain has TRBV7-9 and TRBJ1-2; D not resolved. The CDR3 is 13 residues long. V was shortened by 2 bases and J by 4 bases, with 8 bases between the two germline ends. The germline V gene has CDR1 SEHNR and CDR2 FQNEAQ (reference sequence). The CDR3 region is CASSLNEGYGYTF. CDR3 in DNA: TGTGCCAGCAGCTTAAATGAGGGCTATGGCTACACCTTC.

This clone turned up a few times. This chain links TRBV5-5 with TRBJ2-5, with D unresolved. Trimming removed 4 bases from V and 4 bases from J, with 11 bases in between. The CDR3 has 13 amino acids. CDR1 and CDR2 (germline): SGHKS, YYEKEE (reference sequence). In nucleotides, the CDR3 is TGTGCCAGCAGCCTTACAAGTCCAGAGACCCAGTACTTC. It specifies CASSLTSPETQYF.

The chain recombines TRBV2 with TRBJ2-4; no clear D gene. The CDR3 length is 12 residues. Germline CDR1 and CDR2: SNHLY and FYNNEI. V was trimmed by 3 bases and J by 3 bases, leaving 3 bases between them. CDR3 nucleotide sequence: TGTGCCAGCAGTGACGACAAAAACATTCAGTACTTC. Protein sequence: CASSDDKNIQYF.

This chain links TRBV5-1 with TRBJ1-2, with D perhaps matching TRBD1 (5 bases). This CDR3 has 15 amino acids. Germline V gene sequence: CDR1 SGHRS, CDR2 YFSETQ. With 0 bases removed from V and 4 bases from J, the gap between germline ends came to 13 bases. In DNA, the CDR3 is TGCGCCAGCAGCTTGGGGGCTGCGGGGGTCTATGGCTACACCTTC. Its protein is CASSLGAAGVYGYTF.

The chain recombines TRBV27 with TRBJ2-7; no clear D. The CDR3 contains 15 residues. Trimming cost V 0 bases and J 3 bases, with 12 bases left between them. Germline V gene data show CDR1 as MNHEY and CDR2 as SMNVEV (reference sequence). CDR3 sequence (DNA): TGTGCCAGCAGTTTATCCGACGCTACCAGCTACGAGCAGTACTTC. Amino acids: CASSLSDATSYEQYF.